This passage covers 17 T cell receptor beta chains from one sample sequenced in a study of CD8+ T cells in alopecia areata. RNA extraction and reverse transcription yielded cDNA as sequencing template. Assay used: immunoSEQ multiplex PCR; TCRdb lists only in-frame clones, some missing. The repertoire holds under 250,000 clones, with around 62% as singletons. The source was CD4+ T cells sorted from blood, collected at week 0. These receptors all stem from a human donor with alopecia areata.

The chain employs TRBV27 and TRBJ1-1; D is possibly TRBD1 (6 bases). Germline assignment: CDR1 MNHEY and CDR2 SMNVEV (reference sequence). This CDR3 has 16 residues. The V end was cut by 0 bases, the J end by 3 bases, with 14 bases between. CDR3 nucleotides: TGTGCCAGCAGTTTATCGGTGGGAGGGGGGGACACTGAAGCTTTCTTT. This codes for CASSLSVGGGDTEAFF.

This sequence joins TRBV5-6 and TRBJ2-3, with 9 nucleotides matching TRBD1. The CDR3 totals 16 residues. Germline lookup yields CDR1 SGHDT and CDR2 YYEEEE. V dropped 3 bases and J dropped 4; count of bases not matched to a gene: 9. CDR3 coding DNA: TGTGCCAGCAGCTGGTGGACAGGGGATAGTCCAGATACGCAGTATTTT. This translates into CASSWWTGDSPDTQYF.

V is TRBV29-1 and J is TRBJ2-4; TRBD1 is a possible D gene (5 bases). The CDR3 has 15 residues. Trimming took 0 bases from V and 4 from J, leaving 13 bases between them. Germline CDR1 reads SQVTM; CDR2 reads ANQGSEA. The CDR3 region is CSVEDRGRGKNIQYF. CDR3 bases: TGCAGCGTTGAAGATCGTGGAAGGGGAAAAAACATTCAGTACTTC.

The rearrangement joins TRBV30 to TRBJ2-1, with 8 bases aligning to TRBD2. Trimming cost V 3 bases and J 10 bases; bases outside gene matches: 11. CDR3 size: 14 residues. Germline V CDR1 and CDR2: GTSNPN, SVGIG (reference sequence). CDR3 nucleotide sequence: TGTGCCTGGAGCGCGGGACTAGTTTTTTCCGAGCAGTTCTTC. The encoded protein is CAWSAGLVFSEQFF.

The rearrangement links TRBV14 to TRBJ2-7; no definite D call. Per the germline V gene, CDR1 is SGHDN and CDR2 is FVKESK. The V gene lost 10 bases and the J gene lost 6 bases, with 10 bases spanning the gap. The CDR3 loop spans 10 amino acids. The CDR3 DNA follows: TGTGCCATCCCCGACCGCGAGCAGTACTTC. This translates into CAIPDREQYF. Full variable domain (rest looked up from reference TRBV14 and TRBJ2-7): EAGVTQFPSHSVIEKGQTVTLRCDPISGHDNLYWYRRVMGKEIKFLLHFVKESKQDESGMPNNRFLAERTGGTYSTLKVQPAELEDSGVYFCAIPDREQYFGPGTRLTVT.

The rearrangement joins TRBV2 to TRBJ1-5; possible D gene TRBD1, 5 bases. The V end lost 8 bases, the J end lost 7 bases, and 18 bases lay between the germline ends. CDR1 is SNHLY and CDR2 is FYNNEI in the germline V gene. This CDR3 has 14 amino acids. CDR3 nucleotides: TGTGCCAGCCGACCGGCCAGGGCCGGGCAGCCCCAGCATTTT. Amino acid sequence: CASRPARAGQPQHF.

This chain uses TRBV7-9 with TRBJ2-3; either TRBD1 or TRBD2 may supply D (6 bases each). CDR1 and CDR2 (germline): SEHNR, FQNEAQ (reference sequence). Trimming took 4 bases from V and 5 from J, leaving 16 bases between them. The CDR3 runs to 15 residues. Here the CDR3 DNA reads TGTGCCAGCAGCTCGCGACTGGGGGGCGTAGATACGCAGTATTTT. Its translation is CASSSRLGGVDTQYF.

This clone occurred a few times. The chain recombines TRBV14 with TRBJ2-7; weak D call: TRBD2 (6 bases). V was shortened by 4 bases and J by 3 bases, with 7 bases between the two germline ends. Germline V CDR1 and CDR2: SGHDN, FVKESK. The CDR3 contains 12 residues. CDR3 nucleotide sequence: TGTGCCAGCAGCCCGGGAGACTACGAGCAGTACTTC. Translation: CASSPGDYEQYF.

In this sample, this clone turned up once. This chain links TRBV4-1 with TRBJ2-5; D not resolved. V was trimmed by 4 bases and J by 4 bases, leaving 10 bases between them. The germline V gene has CDR1 MGHRA and CDR2 YSYEKL. The CDR3 has 13 residues. In nucleotides, the CDR3 is TGCGCCAGCAGCCGTAATAGCCGAGAGACCCAGTACTTC. Translated, it gives CASSRNSRETQYF.

The V call is TRBV5-1, the J call TRBJ2-7; D call uncertain. CDR3 length: 17 amino acids. Deletions cut 1 base from V and 3 bases from J, with 20 bases between. CDR1 and CDR2 from the germline V gene are SGHRS and YFSETQ. The CDR3 bases are TGCGCCAGCAGCTTGCAACAGCGCCTTAGTTTAGTCTACGAGCAGTACTTC. As protein: CASSLQQRLSLVYEQYF.

The chain combines TRBV2 with TRBJ2-1; D might be TRBD2 (6 bases). Germline V gene sequence: CDR1 SNHLY, CDR2 FYNNEI. The CDR3 length is 16 residues. V was cut by 2 bases and J by 3 bases, with 14 bases left in between. The CDR3 DNA reads TGTGCCAGCAGTGAAACCCCCCGGGAGCGCTACAATGAGCAGTTCTTC. Encoded protein: CASSETPRERYNEQFF.

This chain connects TRBV7-9 to TRBJ2-7, with D possibly being TRBD2 (5 bases). Trimming left V 5 bases short and J 5 bases short, with 13 bases between. This CDR3 has 13 amino acids. Germline values: CDR1 SEHNR, CDR2 FQNEAQ (reference sequence). CDR3 amino acids: CASSVWTVDEQYF. DNA for the CDR3: TGTGCCAGCAGCGTCTGGACTGTGGACGAGCAGTACTTC.

The chain has TRBV30 and TRBJ2-2; D remains unclear. Germline CDR1 is GTSNPN and CDR2 is SVGIG (reference sequence). The CDR3 contains 13 residues. The V end lost 4 bases, the J end lost 5 bases, and 11 bases lay between the germline ends. CDR3 in DNA: TGTGCCTGGAAGAAGAGGACGACCGGGGAGCTGTTTTTT. It translates to CAWKKRTTGELFF. Looking up the rest from reference TRBV30 and TRBJ2-2 gives the full variable domain: SQTIHQWPATLVQPVGSPLSLECTVEGTSNPNLYWYRQAAGRGLQLLFYSVGIGQISSEVPQNLSASRPQDRQFILSSKKLLLSDSGFYLCAWKKRTTGELFFGEGSRLTVL.

The DNA for the CDR3 is TGTGCCAGCAGCTTAGCGGCGGGCGATGAGCAGTTCTTC. Protein product: CASSLAAGDEQFF. This chain connects TRBV7-2 to TRBJ2-1, with D perhaps matching TRBD2 (5 bases). V lost 0 bases and J 8 bases, leaving 8 bases between the germline ends. The germline V gene encodes CDR1 SGHTA and CDR2 FQGNSA. The CDR3 spans 13 residues. The variable domain in full, with the rest retrieved from reference TRBV7-2 and TRBJ2-1, is GAGVSQSPSNKVTEKGKDVELRCDPISGHTALYWYRQSLGQGLEFLIYFQGNSAPDKSGLPSDRFSAERTGGSVSTLTIQRTQQEDSAVYLCASSLAAGDEQFFGPGTRLTVL.

This chain connects TRBV5-1 to TRBJ2-7; 7 bases map to TRBD1. Germline CDR1 reads SGHRS; CDR2 reads YFSETQ. J gave up 7 bases and V 3 bases, and 10 bases lay outside the gene matches. CDR3 length: 14 amino acids. The CDR3 is CASSSRTGRREQYF. CDR3 DNA sequence: TGCGCCAGCAGCTCTCGGACAGGAAGGAGGGAGCAGTACTTC.

This clone came up a few times. The chain uses TRBV7-6 and TRBJ2-1; D is possibly TRBD1 or TRBD2 (5 bases each). The CDR3 consists of 15 residues. V was cut by 5 bases and J by 6 bases, with 17 bases left in between. In germline, CDR1 is SGHVS, CDR2 FNYEAQ. CDR3 sequence: CASSTRRGAINEQFF. The CDR3 DNA sequence: TGTGCCAGCAGCACGCGCCGAGGGGCGATCAATGAGCAGTTCTTC.

This clone occurred a few times. The CDR3, as DNA: TGTGCCTGGAGTGCGGGGGGCGACGGCTACACCTTC. This translates into CAWSAGGDGYTF. J is TRBJ1-2 and V is TRBV30, with D tentatively TRBD1 (6 bases). The CDR3 has 12 amino acids. The V end was cut by 1 base, the J end by 8 bases, with 11 bases between. The germline gives CDR1 GTSNPN, CDR2 SVGIG (reference sequence).